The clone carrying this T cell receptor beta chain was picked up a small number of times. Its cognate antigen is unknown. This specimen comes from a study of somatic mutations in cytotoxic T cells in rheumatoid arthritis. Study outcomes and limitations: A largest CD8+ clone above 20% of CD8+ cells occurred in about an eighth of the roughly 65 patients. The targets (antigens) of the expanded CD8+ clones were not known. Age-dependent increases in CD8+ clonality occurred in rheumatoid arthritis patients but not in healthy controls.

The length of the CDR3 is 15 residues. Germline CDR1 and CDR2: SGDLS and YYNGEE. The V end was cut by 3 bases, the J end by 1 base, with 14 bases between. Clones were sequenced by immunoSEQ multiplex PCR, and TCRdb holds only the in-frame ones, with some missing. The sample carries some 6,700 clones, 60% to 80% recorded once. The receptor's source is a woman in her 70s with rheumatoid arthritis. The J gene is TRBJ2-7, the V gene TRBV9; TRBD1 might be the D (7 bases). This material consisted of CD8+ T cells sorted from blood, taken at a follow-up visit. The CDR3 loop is CASSEETGRSYEQYF. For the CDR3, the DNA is TGTGCCAGCAGCGAAGAGACAGGGAGGTCCTACGAGCAGTACTTC.